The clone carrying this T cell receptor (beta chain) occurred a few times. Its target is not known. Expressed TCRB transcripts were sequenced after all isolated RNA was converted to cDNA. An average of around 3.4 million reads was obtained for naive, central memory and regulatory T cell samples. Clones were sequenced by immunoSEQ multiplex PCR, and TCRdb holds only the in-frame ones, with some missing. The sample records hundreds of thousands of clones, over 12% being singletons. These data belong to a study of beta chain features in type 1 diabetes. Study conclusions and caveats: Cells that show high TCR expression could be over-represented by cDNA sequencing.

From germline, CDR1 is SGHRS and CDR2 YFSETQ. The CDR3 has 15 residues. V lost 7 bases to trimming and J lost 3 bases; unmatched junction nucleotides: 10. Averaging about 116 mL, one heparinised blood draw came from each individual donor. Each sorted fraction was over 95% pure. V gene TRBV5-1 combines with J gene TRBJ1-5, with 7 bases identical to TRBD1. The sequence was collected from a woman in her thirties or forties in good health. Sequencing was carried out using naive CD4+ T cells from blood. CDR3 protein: CASRRGGADNQPQHF. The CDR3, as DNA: TGCGCCAGCCGGCGAGGGGGCGCCGACAATCAGCCCCAGCATTTT.